This T cell receptor (beta chain) appears in the sequencing data of a study of CD8 T cells in Susac syndrome. The CDR3 runs to 17 residues. The V gene end was trimmed by 0 bases and the J gene end by 4 bases; junction bases not matched to a gene: 7. CDR1 and CDR2 from the germline V gene are SGHDN and FVKESK. RNA, at roughly 0.5 to 1 ug, was reverse transcribed with random hexamers. Amplification of TCR beta CDR3 by immunoSEQ multiplex PCR spanned 54 Vbeta and 13 Jbeta. TCRdb re-called the immunoSEQ multiplex PCR reads with MiXCR, one entry per CDR3 protein. The sample consists of some 110,000 distinct CDR3 sequences, 85% to 95% of them appearing once.

The rearrangement joins TRBV14 to TRBJ2-7, with 12 nucleotides matching TRBD1. Material for sequencing was CD4+ T cells from PBMCs. This clonotype originated in a human donor with multiple sclerosis. The CDR3 DNA follows: TGTGCCAGCAGCCAAGATAAACCGGGACAGGGGGCTTACGAGCAGTACTTC. It is translated as CASSQDKPGQGAYEQYF.